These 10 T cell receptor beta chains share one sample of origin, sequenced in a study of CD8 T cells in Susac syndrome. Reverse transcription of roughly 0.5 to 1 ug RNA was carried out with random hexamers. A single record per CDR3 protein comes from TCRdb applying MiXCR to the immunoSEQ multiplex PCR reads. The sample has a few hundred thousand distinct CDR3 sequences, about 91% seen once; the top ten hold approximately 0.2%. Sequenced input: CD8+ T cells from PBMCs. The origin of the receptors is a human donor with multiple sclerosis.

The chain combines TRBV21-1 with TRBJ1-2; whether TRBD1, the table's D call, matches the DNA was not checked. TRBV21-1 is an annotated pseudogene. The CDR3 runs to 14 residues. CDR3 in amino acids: CASSKGRQGSGYTF. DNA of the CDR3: TGTGCCAGCAGCAAAGGACGGCAGGGGAGCGGCTACACCTTC.

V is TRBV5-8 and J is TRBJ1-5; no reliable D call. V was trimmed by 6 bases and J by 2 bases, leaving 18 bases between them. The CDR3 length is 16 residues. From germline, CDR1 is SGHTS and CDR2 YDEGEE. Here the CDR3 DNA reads TGTGCCAGCAATACGCGAAGGAGATTGGGCAATCAGCCCCAGCATTTT. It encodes CASNTRRRLGNQPQHF.

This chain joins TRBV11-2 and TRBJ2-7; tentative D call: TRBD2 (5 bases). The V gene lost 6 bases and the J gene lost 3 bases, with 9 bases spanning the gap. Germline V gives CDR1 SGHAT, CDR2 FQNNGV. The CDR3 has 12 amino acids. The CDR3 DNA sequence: TGTGCCAGCAGAATGGGAGTCTACGAGCAGTACTTC. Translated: CASRMGVYEQYF.

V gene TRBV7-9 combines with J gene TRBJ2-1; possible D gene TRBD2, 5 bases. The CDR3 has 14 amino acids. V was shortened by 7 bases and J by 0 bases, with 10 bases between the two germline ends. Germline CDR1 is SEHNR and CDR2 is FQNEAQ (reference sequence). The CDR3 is CASTLVGSYNEQFF. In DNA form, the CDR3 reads TGTGCCAGCACACTAGTCGGCTCCTACAATGAGCAGTTCTTC.

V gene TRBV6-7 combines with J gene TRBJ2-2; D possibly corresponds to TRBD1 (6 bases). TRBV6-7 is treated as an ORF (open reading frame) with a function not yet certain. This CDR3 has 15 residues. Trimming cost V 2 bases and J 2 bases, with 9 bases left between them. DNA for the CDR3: TGTGCCAGCAGTTACCAGGACAGAAACACCGGGGAGCTGTTTTTT. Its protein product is CASSYQDRNTGELFF.

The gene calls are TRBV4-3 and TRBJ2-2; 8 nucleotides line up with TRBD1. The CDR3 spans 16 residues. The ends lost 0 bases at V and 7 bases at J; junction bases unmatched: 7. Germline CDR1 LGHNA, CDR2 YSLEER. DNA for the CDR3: TGCGCCAGCAGCCAAGAATTTGGACAGGGCGGCGGGGAGCTGTTTTTT. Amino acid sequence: CASSQEFGQGGGELFF.

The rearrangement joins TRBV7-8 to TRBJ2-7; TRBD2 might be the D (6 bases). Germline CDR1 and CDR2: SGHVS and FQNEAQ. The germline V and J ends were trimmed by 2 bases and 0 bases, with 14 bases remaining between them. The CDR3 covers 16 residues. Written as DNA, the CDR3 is TGTGCCAGCAGCTTACTTGGGGGGAGAGGCTCCTACGAGCAGTACTTC. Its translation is CASSLLGGRGSYEQYF.

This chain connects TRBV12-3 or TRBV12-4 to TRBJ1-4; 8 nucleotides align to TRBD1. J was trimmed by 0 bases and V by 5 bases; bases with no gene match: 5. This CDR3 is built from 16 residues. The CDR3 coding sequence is TGTGCCAGCAGTGCACCGACAGGGGCAACTAATGAAAAACTGTTTTTT. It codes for CASSAPTGATNEKLFF.

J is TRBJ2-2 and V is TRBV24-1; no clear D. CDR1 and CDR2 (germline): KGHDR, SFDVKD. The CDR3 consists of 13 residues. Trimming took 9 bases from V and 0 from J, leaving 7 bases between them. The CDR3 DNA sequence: TGTGCCACCGGACCCCCGAACACCGGGGAGCTGTTTTTT. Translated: CATGPPNTGELFF.

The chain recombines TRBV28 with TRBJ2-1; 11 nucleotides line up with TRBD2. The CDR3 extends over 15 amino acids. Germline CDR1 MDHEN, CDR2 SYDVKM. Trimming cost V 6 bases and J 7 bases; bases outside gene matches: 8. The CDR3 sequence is CASRVSGGAGNEQFF. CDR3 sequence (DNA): TGTGCCAGCAGGGTTAGCGGGGGGGCCGGGAATGAGCAGTTCTTC.